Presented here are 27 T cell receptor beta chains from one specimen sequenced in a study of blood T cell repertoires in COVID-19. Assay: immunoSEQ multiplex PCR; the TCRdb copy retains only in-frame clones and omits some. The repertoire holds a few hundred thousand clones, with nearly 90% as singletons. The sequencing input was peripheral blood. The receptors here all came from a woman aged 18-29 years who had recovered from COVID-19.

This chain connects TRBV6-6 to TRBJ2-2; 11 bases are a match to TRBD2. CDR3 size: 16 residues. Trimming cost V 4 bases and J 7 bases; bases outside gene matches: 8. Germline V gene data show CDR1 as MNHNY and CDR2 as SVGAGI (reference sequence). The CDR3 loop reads CASSWVSGRASGELFF. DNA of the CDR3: TGTGCCAGCAGTTGGGTTAGCGGGAGGGCGAGCGGGGAGCTGTTTTTT.

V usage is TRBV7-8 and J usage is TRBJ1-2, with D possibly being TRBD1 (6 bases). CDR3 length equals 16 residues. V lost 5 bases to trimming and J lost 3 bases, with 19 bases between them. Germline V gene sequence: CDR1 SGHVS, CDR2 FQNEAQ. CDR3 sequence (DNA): TGTGCCAGCAGCCCCTCGTCCATGACAGGCTACTATGGCTACACCTTC. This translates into CASSPSSMTGYYGYTF.

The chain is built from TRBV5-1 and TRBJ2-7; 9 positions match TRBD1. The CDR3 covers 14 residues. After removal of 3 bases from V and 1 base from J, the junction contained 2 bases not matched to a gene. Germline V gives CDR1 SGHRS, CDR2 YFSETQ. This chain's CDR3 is CASSYGTGSYEQYF. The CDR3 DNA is TGCGCCAGCAGCTACGGGACAGGGTCCTACGAGCAGTACTTC. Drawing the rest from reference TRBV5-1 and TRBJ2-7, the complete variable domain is KAGVTQTPRYLIKTRGQQVTLSCSPISGHRSVSWYQQTPGQGLQFLFEYFSETQRNKGNFPGRFSGRQFSNSRSEMNVSTLELGDSALYLCASSYGTGSYEQYFGPGTRLTVT.

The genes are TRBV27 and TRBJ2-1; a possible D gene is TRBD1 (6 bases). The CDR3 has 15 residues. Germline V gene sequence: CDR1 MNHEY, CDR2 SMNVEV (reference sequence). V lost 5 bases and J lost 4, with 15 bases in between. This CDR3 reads CASSPDRTQYNEQFF. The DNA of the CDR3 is TGTGCCAGCAGTCCTGACAGGACCCAGTACAATGAGCAGTTCTTC.

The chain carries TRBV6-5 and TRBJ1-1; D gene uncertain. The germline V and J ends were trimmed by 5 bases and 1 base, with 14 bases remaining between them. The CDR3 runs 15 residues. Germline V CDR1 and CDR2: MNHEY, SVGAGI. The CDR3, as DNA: TGTGCCAGCAGTAGGAACTACCGGGGGAACACTGAAGCTTTCTTT. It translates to CASSRNYRGNTEAFF.

CDR3 in amino acids: CASSLQGPGHYGYTF. DNA for the CDR3: TGTGCCAGCAGCTTGCAGGGGCCGGGGCACTATGGCTACACCTTC. The chain joins TRBV5-6 to TRBJ1-2; perhaps TRBD1 as D (6 bases). CDR1 and CDR2 (germline): SGHDT, YYEEEE. Trimming took off 1 base at V and 3 bases at J, with 13 bases between the two ends. The CDR3 sequence is 15 residues long.

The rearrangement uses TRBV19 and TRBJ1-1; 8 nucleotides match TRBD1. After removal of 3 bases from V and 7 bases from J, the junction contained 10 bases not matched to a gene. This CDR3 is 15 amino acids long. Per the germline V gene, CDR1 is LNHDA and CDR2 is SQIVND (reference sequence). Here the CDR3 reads CASSIQGQGAGEAFF. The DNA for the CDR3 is TGTGCCAGTAGTATCCAGGGGCAGGGGGCAGGTGAAGCTTTCTTT.

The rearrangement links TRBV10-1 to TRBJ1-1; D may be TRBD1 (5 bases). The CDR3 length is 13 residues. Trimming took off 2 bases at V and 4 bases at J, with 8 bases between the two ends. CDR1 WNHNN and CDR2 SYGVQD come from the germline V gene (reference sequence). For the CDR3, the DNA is TGCGCCAGCAGTGAGCGGAGGGGCACTGAAGCTTTCTTT. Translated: CASSERRGTEAFF.

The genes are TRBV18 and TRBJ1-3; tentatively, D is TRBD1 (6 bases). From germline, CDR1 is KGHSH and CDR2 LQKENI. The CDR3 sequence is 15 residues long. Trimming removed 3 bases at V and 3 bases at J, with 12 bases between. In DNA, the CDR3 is TGTGCCAGCTCACCCCAGGGGCTCTTTGGAAACACCATATATTTT. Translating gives CASSPQGLFGNTIYF.

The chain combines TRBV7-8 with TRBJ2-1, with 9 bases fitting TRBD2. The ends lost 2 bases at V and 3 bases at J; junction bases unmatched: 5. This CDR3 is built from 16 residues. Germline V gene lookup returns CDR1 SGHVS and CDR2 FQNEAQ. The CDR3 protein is CASSLPTSGVYNEQFF. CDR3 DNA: TGTGCCAGCAGCTTACCGACTAGCGGAGTCTACAATGAGCAGTTCTTC.

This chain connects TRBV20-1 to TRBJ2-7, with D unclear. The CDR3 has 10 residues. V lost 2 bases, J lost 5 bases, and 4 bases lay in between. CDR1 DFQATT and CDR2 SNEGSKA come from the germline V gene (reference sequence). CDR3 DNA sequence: TGCAGTGCTAGAAGAGACGAGCAGTACTTC. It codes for CSARRDEQYF.

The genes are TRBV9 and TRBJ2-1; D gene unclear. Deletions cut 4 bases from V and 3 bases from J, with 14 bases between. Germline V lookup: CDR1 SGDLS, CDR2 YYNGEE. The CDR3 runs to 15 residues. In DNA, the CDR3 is TGTGCCAGCAGCCCCCGAATAGGCGGCTACAATGAGCAGTTCTTC. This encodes CASSPRIGGYNEQFF.

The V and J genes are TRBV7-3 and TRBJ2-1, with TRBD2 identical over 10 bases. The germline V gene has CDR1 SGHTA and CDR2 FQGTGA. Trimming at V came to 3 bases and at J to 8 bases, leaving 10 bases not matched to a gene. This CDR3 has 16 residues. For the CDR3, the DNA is TGTGCCAGCAGCTTTCAAGCGGGAGGGGCAGGCTATGAGCAGTTCTTC. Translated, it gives CASSFQAGGAGYEQFF. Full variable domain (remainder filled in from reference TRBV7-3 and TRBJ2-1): GAGVSQTPSNKVTEKGKYVELRCDPISGHTALYWYRQSLGQGPEFLIYFQGTGAADDSGLPNDRFFAVRPEGSVSTLKIQRTERGDSAVYLCASSFQAGGAGYEQFFGPGTRLTVL.

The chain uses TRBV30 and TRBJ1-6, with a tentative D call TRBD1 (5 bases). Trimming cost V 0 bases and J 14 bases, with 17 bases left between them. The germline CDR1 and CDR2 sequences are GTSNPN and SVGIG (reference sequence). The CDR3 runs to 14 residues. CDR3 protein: CAWSVVDSPWTLHF. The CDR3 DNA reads TGTGCCTGGAGTGTAGTTGACAGCCCTTGGACCCTCCACTTT.

This chain's CDR3 is CASRGLAEYNEQFF. The DNA of the CDR3 is TGTGCCAGCAGGGGACTAGCGGAGTACAATGAGCAGTTCTTC. The gene calls are TRBV3-1 (or the pseudogene TRBV3-2) and TRBJ2-1; 11 positions agree with TRBD2. V shed 6 bases, J shed 4 bases, and the junction held 2 bases outside the gene matches. The germline V gene has CDR1 LGHDT and CDR2 YNNKEL (reference sequence). This CDR3 has 14 amino acids.

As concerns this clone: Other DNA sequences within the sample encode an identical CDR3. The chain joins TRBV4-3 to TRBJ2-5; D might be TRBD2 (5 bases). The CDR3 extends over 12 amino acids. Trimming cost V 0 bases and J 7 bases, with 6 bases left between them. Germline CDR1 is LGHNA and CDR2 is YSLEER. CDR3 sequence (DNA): TGCGCCAGCAGCCAAGATCGGGGGACCCAGTACTTC. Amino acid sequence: CASSQDRGTQYF.

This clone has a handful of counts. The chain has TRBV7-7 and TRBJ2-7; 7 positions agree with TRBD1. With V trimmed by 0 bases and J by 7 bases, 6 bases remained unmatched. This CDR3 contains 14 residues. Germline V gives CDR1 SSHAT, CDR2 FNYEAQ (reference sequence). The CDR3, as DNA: TGTGCCAGCAGCTTAGCGGGACAGATGGGGGAGCAGTACTTC. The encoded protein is CASSLAGQMGEQYF.

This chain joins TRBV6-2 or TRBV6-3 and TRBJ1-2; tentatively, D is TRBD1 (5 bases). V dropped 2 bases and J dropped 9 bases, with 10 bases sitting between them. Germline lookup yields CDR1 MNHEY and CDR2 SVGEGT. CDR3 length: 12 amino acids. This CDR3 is CASSYVTARYTF. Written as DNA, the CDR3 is TGTGCCAGCAGTTACGTGACAGCTCGCTACACCTTC.

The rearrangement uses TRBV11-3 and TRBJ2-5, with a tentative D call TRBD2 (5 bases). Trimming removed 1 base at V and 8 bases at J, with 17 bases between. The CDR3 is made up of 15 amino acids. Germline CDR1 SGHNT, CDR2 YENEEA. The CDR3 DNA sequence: TGTGCCAGCAGCTTAGGGGAAGCGGCCCGTGAAACCCAGTACTTC. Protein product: CASSLGEAARETQYF.

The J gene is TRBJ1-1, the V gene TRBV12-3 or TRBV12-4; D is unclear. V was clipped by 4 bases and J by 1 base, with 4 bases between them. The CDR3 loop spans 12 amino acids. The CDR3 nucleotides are TGTGCCAGCAGTTCATGGAACACTGAAGCTTTCTTT. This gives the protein CASSSWNTEAFF.

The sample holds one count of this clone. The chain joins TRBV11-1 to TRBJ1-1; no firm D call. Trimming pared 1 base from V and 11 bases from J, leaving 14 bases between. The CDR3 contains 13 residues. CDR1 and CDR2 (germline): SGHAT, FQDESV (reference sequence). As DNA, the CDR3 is TGTGCCAGCAGCTTAGGGGTGGAGGGCTGTGCTTTCTTT. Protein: CASSLGVEGCAFF.

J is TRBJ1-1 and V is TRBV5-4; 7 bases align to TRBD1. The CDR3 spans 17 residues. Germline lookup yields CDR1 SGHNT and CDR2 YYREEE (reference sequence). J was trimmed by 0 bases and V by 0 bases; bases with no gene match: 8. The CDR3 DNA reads TGTGCCAGCAGCTTGGGGGGACAGTACAGCATGAACACTGAAGCTTTCTTT. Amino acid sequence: CASSLGGQYSMNTEAFF.

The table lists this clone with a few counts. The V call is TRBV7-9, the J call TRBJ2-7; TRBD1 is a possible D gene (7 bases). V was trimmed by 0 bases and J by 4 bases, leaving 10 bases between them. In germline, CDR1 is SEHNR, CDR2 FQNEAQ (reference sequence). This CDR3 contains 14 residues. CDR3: CASSLATGRYEQYF. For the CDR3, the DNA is TGTGCCAGCAGCTTAGCGACAGGGAGGTACGAGCAGTACTTC.

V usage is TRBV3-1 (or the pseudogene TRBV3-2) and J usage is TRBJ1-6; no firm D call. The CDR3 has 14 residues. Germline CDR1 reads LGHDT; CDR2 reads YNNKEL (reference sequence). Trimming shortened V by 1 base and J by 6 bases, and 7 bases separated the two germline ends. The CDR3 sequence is CASSQGLSNSPLHF. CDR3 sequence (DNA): TGTGCCAGCAGCCAAGGCCTAAGTAATTCACCCCTCCACTTT.

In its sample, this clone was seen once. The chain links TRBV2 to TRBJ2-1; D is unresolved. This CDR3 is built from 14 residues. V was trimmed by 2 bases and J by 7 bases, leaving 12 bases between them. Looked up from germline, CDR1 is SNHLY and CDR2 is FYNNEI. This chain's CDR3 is CASSEFEASNEQFF. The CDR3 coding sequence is TGTGCCAGCAGTGAATTCGAAGCATCTAATGAGCAGTTCTTC.

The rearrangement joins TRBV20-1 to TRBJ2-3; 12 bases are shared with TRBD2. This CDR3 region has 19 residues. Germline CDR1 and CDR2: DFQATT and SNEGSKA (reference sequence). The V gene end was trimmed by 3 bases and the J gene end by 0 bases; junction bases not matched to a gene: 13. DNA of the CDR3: TGCAGTGCTAGTTCTCTCTCGACTAGCGGGAGAACTAGCACAGATACGCAGTATTTT. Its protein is CSASSLSTSGRTSTDTQYF.

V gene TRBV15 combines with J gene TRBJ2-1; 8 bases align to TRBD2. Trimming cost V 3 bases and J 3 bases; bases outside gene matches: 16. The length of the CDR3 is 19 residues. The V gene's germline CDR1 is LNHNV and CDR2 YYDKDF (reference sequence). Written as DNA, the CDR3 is TGTGCCACCAGCAGGGAAACTAGCGGAGCCCTTGGGGGCTACAATGAGCAGTTCTTC. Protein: CATSRETSGALGGYNEQFF.